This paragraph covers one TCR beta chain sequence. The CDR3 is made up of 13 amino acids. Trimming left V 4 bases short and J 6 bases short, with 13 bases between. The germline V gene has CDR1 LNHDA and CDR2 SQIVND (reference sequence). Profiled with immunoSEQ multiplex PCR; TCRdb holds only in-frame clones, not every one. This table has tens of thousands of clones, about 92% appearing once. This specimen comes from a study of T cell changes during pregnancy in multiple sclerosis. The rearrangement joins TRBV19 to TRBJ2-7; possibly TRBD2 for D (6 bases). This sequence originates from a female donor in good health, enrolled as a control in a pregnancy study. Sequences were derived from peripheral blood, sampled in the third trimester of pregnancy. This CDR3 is CASSTRIGSEQYF. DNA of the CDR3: TGTGCCAGTAGTACCCGAATCGGGAGCGAGCAGTACTTC.